This T cell receptor beta chain was identified in a study of molecular identifiers for immune sequencing clone quantification. Study-wide findings and caveats: Clones with over 20 RNA copies captured over 98% of effector molecules but under 1% of naive ones.

Previously published methods and listed TCR primers were used for the bulk TCR libraries. TCRdb re-derived calls from the PCR reads in MiXCR, one entry per CDR3 protein. The sample includes 490,000 or so distinct CDR3 sequences, roughly 24% of them seen just once. This clonotype has a count of ten or more. Antigen specificity is unknown. Sorting isolated naive CD8 T cells as CD8+CD4-CCR7+CD45RA+ events. The CDR3 runs 15 residues. Losses at the gene ends were 4 bases for V and 2 bases for J; bases not matched to a gene: 4. CDR1 and CDR2 from the germline V gene are SGHNT and YYREEE (reference sequence).

Sequencing input: naive CD8+ T cells from blood, with Jurkat cell RNA spiked in. Noted subset: FACS-sorted CD8+CD4-CCR7+CD45RA+ naive T cells. This receptor was obtained from a human donor in good health. Some libraries in this study had Jurkat cell RNA spiked in. V gene TRBV5-4 combines with J gene TRBJ2-7, with TRBD2 matching over 12 bases. CDR3 in amino acids: CASSVPSGGAYEQYF. CDR3 nucleotides: TGTGCCAGCAGCGTCCCTAGCGGGGGGGCCTACGAGCAGTACTTC.